This T cell receptor (beta chain) was retrieved from a study of OX40 agonist ivuxolimab in advanced cancers. Profiled with immunoSEQ multiplex PCR; TCRdb holds only in-frame clones, not every one. Of roughly 50,000 clones listed, around 89% were seen once; the top ten hold roughly 12%. Details on this clone: Its antigen is not identified.

After removal of 3 bases from V and 4 bases from J, the junction contained 10 bases not matched to a gene. The CDR3 contains 16 residues. CDR1 and CDR2 (germline): SGHVS, FNYEAQ. Overall study findings and caveats: On average, CD8+ T cells showed a greater number of expanded clones than CD4+.

The chain joins TRBV7-6 to TRBJ1-1, with 8 bases aligning to TRBD1. The clonotype comes from an adult with an advanced solid tumor such as melanoma, head and neck, liver or kidney cancer. This specimen consisted of CD4+ or CD8+ T cells sorted from blood, obtained in a trial of the OX40 agonist ivuxolimab. The DNA of the CDR3 is TGTGCCAGCAGCTTGGCGGACAGGGTGGGGACCACTGAAGCTTTCTTT. Translated: CASSLADRVGTTEAFF.